The T cell receptor (beta chain) described here comes from a study of T-cell reconstitution after alpha-beta-depleted transplantation in children. General study points: After transplant, at about two months, alpha-beta T cells were reportedly derived from several hundred expanded graft clones. Recipient T cells and thymic progenitors that survived were the source of the high TCRbeta diversity seen at day 60 in some patients. One year post-transplant, T-cell counts and diversity were largely derived from T cells produced anew.

Unique molecular identifiers were incorporated when the TCRbeta library was constructed. Via MiXCR, TCRdb re-called the PCR reads, giving one row per CDR3 protein. The repertoire holds 90,000 to 150,000 distinct CDR3 sequences, with roughly 23% as singletons. Germline CDR1 is LNHNV and CDR2 is YYDKDF (reference sequence). There are 17 residues in the CDR3. V was trimmed by 4 bases and J by 0 bases, leaving 19 bases between them. As regards this clonotype: Its specificity is unknown.

The receptor was derived from a male patient aged 2-15 years who had a stem cell transplant for chronic granulomatous disease, so the T cells may come from the graft donor. The chain links TRBV15 to TRBJ2-7, with D tentatively TRBD2 (5 bases). This specimen consisted of PBMCs, mostly from graft donor cells, obtained 180 days after TCRalphabeta/CD19-depleted stem cell transplant. CDR3 protein: CATSTAGRGKSSYEQYF. The CDR3 nucleotides read TGTGCCACCAGCACCGCAGGACGGGGAAAAAGCTCCTACGAGCAGTACTTC.